This T cell receptor beta chain was captured in a study of molecular identifiers for immune sequencing clone quantification. Broader study findings: Identical barcode-sharing TCR molecules could lead to underestimated sizes for highly expanded clones.

Trimming removed 5 bases from V and 3 bases from J; junction bases left unmatched: 12. This CDR3 region has 16 residues. Germline loops: CDR1 SEHNR, CDR2 FQNEAQ (reference sequence). Input for naive CD8 libraries was about 18,000 to 1,000,000 sorted cells; the RNA fraction used was 10%, 30% or 50%. Libraries of bulk TCR were made by previously described methods (with listed TCR primers). TCRdb analysed the PCR reads with MiXCR anew, one entry per CDR3 protein. The sample consists of about 640,000 distinct CDR3 sequences, less than 20% of them appearing once. This clonotype was observed at least ten times. The antigen is not known.

V gene TRBV7-9 combines with J gene TRBJ2-5, with 7 bases identical to TRBD1. This clonotype originated in a human donor in good health. Some libraries in this study had Jurkat cell RNA spiked in. Sequenced material: naive CD8+ T cells from blood, with Jurkat cell RNA spiked in. Noted subset: FACS-sorted CD8+CD4-CCR7+CD45RA+ naive T cells. Here the CDR3 DNA reads TGTGCCAGCAGCGCAACCCCCGGACAGGATAAAGAGACCCAGTACTTC. It codes for CASSATPGQDKETQYF.